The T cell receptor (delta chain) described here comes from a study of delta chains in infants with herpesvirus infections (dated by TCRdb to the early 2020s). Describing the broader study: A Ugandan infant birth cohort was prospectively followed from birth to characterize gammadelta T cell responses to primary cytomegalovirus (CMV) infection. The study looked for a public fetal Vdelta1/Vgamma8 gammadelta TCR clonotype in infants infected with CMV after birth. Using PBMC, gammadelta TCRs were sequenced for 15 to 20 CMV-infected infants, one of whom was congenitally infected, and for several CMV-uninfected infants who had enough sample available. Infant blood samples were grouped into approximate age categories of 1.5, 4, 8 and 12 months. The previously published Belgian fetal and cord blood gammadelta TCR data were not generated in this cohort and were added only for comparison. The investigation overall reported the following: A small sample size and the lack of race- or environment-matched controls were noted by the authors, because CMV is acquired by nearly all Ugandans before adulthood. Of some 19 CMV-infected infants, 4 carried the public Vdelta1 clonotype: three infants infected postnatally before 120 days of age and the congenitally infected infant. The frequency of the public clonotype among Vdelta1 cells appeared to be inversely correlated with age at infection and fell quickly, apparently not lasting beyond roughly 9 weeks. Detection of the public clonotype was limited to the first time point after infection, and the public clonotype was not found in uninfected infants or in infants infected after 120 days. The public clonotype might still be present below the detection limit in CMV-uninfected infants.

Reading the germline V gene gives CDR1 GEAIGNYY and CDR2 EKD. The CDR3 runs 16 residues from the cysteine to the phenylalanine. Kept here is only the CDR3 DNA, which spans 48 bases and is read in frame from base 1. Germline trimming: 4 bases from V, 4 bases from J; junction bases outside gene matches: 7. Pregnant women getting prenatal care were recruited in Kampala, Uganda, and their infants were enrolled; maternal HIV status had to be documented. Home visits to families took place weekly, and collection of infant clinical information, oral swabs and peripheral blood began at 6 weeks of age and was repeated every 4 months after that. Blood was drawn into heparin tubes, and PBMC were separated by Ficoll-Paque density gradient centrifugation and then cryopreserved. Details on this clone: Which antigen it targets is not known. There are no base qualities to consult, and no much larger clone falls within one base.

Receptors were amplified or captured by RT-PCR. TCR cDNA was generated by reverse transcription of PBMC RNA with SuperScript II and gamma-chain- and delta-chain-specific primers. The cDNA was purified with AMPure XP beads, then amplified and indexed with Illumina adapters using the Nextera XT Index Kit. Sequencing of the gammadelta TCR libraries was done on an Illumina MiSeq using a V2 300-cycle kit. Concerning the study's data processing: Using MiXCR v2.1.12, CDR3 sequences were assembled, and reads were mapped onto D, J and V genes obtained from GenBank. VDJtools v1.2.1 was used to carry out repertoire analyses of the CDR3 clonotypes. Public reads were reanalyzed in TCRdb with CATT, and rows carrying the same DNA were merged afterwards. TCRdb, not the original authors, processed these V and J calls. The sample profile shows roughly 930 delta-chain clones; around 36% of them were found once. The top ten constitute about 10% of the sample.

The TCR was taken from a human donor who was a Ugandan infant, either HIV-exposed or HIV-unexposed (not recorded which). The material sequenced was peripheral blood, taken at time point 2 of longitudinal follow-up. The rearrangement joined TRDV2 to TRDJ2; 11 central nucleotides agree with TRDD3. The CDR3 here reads CACDTSWGIQTAQLFF. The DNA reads TGTGCCTGTGATACCTCCTGGGGGATACAGACAGCACAACTCTTCTTT.